The 11 T cell receptor beta chains reported below all come from one sample, sequenced in a study of T cell changes during pregnancy in multiple sclerosis. Libraries were prepared by immunoSEQ multiplex PCR; TCRdb keeps only in-frame clonotypes and omits some of them. The table shows around 24,000 clones, with more than 75% occurring only once. Sequenced here: CD4+ T cells from peripheral blood mononuclear cells, sampled in the second trimester of pregnancy. Receptors originate from a female donor in good health, enrolled as a control in a pregnancy study.

This chain links TRBV11-1 with TRBJ1-6, with TRBD1 identical over 7 bases. The CDR3 has 16 amino acids. The germline V gene encodes CDR1 SGHAT and CDR2 FQDESV (reference sequence). The J segment lost 2 bases and the V segment lost 5 bases, leaving 6 bases of the junction unmatched. The CDR3 nucleotides are TGTGCCAGCAGCCGAGACAGGGTCGCCTATAATTCACCCCTCCACTTT. This encodes CASSRDRVAYNSPLHF.

The chain links TRBV6-6 to TRBJ1-3; TRBD1 is a possible D gene (5 bases). Looked up from germline, CDR1 is MNHNY and CDR2 is SVGAGI (reference sequence). This CDR3 contains 14 residues. Trimming took 6 bases from V and 1 from J, leaving 10 bases between them. DNA of the CDR3: TGTGCCAGCAGCGGCAGGGTATCTGGAAACACCATATATTTT. Translation: CASSGRVSGNTIYF.

This sequence joins TRBV28 and TRBJ1-2; the match to TRBD1 covers 10 bases. The CDR3 contains 15 residues. Germline CDR1 reads MDHEN; CDR2 reads SYDVKM. V lost 5 bases to trimming and J lost 4 bases; unmatched junction nucleotides: 7. CDR3 DNA: TGTGCCAGCAGTGTCCCGGGACAGGGGATCTATGGCTACACCTTC. It codes for CASSVPGQGIYGYTF.

The genes are TRBV11-2 and TRBJ2-7, with TRBD1 matching over 9 bases. CDR3 length: 14 residues. CDR1 is SGHAT and CDR2 is FQNNGV in the germline V gene. Trimming removed 5 bases from V and 4 bases from J; junction bases left unmatched: 6. The chain's CDR3 is CASSPGTGSYEQYF. The CDR3 nucleotides read TGTGCCAGCAGCCCCGGGACAGGGTCGTACGAGCAGTACTTC.

V and J are TRBV11-1 and TRBJ2-2, with 7 bases matching TRBD2. V trimming: 4 bases; J trimming: 3 bases; junction bases outside the gene matches: 8. The CDR3 loop spans 16 amino acids. Germline-derived CDR1 and CDR2 are SGHAT and FQDESV (reference sequence). CDR3 sequence reads: CASSWQPGLYTGELFF. DNA of the CDR3: TGTGCCAGCAGCTGGCAGCCGGGACTATACACCGGGGAGCTGTTTTTT. Combining the CDR3 with reference TRBV11-1 and TRBJ2-2 gives the whole variable domain EAEVAQSPRYKITEKSQAVAFWCDPISGHATLYWYRQILGQGPELLVQFQDESVVDDSQLPKDRFSAERLKGVDSTLKIQPAELGDSAMYLCASSWQPGLYTGELFFGEGSRLTVL.

The gene calls are TRBV27 and TRBJ2-2; 12 bases fit TRBD1. The junction had 7 bases not matched to a gene; V was cut back by 7 bases and J by 4 bases. The length of the CDR3 is 16 residues. CDR1 is MNHEY and CDR2 is SMNVEV in the germline V gene (reference sequence). Here the CDR3 reads CASKGTGGAGTGELFF. In DNA form, the CDR3 reads TGTGCCAGCAAAGGGACAGGGGGCGCGGGCACCGGGGAGCTGTTTTTT.

This clone was detected a few times. The genes are TRBV21-1 and TRBJ1-1; the table's TRBD1 call for D was not verified on the DNA. TRBV21-1 constitutes a pseudogene. There are 17 residues in the CDR3. The CDR3 DNA is TGTGCCAGCAGCCCCATCGGGACAGGGGCCCGGAACACTGAAGCTTTCTTT. Translation: CASSPIGTGARNTEAFF.

This rearrangement joins TRBV7-2 to TRBJ1-6; D gene uncertain. V dropped 1 base and J dropped 10 bases, with 14 bases sitting between them. Germline CDR1 and CDR2: SGHTA and FQGNSA. CDR3 length: 15 amino acids. The CDR3 spells CASSLVAGEQSPLHF. DNA for the CDR3: TGTGCCAGCAGCTTAGTGGCAGGCGAGCAGTCACCCCTCCACTTT.

The rearrangement links TRBV5-1 to TRBJ2-3, with D possibly TRBD1 on 5 matching bases. The germline V gene encodes CDR1 SGHRS and CDR2 YFSETQ. The CDR3 spans 16 residues. V was cut by 3 bases and J by 0 bases, with 14 bases left in between. The CDR3 coding sequence is TGCGCCAGCAGCTCCGGAATTAGGGGTAGCACAGATACGCAGTATTTT. Protein product: CASSSGIRGSTDTQYF.

The rearrangement joins TRBV9 to TRBJ2-2; 10 bases are shared with TRBD2. CDR1 is SGDLS and CDR2 is YYNGEE in the germline V gene. The CDR3 extends over 19 amino acids. With 4 bases clipped from V and 2 bases from J, the junction kept 14 bases outside the gene matches. This chain's CDR3 is CASSFGYLVAGGNTGELFF. CDR3 bases: TGTGCCAGCAGCTTCGGATACCTTGTAGCGGGGGGAAACACCGGGGAGCTGTTTTTT. The whole variable domain, remainder taken from reference TRBV9 and TRBJ2-2, is DSGVTQTPKHLITATGQRVTLRCSPRSGDLSVYWYQQSLDQGLQFLIQYYNGEERAKGNILERFSAQQFPDLHSELNLSSLELGDSALYFCASSFGYLVAGGNTGELFFGEGSRLTVL.

The chain couples TRBV6-1 to TRBJ1-1, with 9 positions matching TRBD1. Germline CDR1 reads MNHNS; CDR2 reads SASEGT. This CDR3 spans 14 amino acids. V dropped 6 bases and J dropped 4; count of bases not matched to a gene: 6. The CDR3 reads CASSPGQGGTEAFF. Written as DNA, the CDR3 is TGTGCCAGCAGCCCGGGACAGGGAGGCACTGAAGCTTTCTTT.